These 4 T cell receptor beta chains came from one sample sequenced in a study of OX40 agonist ivuxolimab in advanced cancers. Repertoires were generated with immunoSEQ multiplex PCR, while TCRdb's copy carries only in-frame clones and drops some. The profile shows more than 85,000 clones, 90% to 95% of them singletons. Sequenced material: CD4+ or CD8+ T cells sorted from blood, taken in a trial of the OX40 agonist ivuxolimab. The origin of the receptors is an adult with an advanced solid tumor such as melanoma, head and neck, liver or kidney cancer.

This chain links TRBV7-9 with TRBJ2-5; 15 nucleotides match TRBD2. Germline V gives CDR1 SEHNR, CDR2 FQNEAQ (reference sequence). The CDR3 extends over 16 amino acids. Trimming took 5 bases from V and 5 from J; bases not matched to a gene: 6. The CDR3 region is CASSPGLAGGSETQYF. The CDR3 region has the DNA TGTGCCAGCAGCCCTGGACTAGCGGGAGGGTCGGAGACCCAGTACTTC.

This sequence joins TRBV28 and TRBJ2-1; 8 bases fit TRBD2. The CDR3 is 16 amino acids. V lost 4 bases, J lost 5 bases, and 10 bases stayed unmatched. The germline gives CDR1 MDHEN, CDR2 SYDVKM. The CDR3 loop is CASSSLSGRINNEQFF. The CDR3 DNA sequence: TGTGCCAGCAGTTCCCTAAGCGGGAGAATCAACAATGAGCAGTTCTTC.

This chain uses TRBV25-1 with TRBJ1-4; no reliable D call. The germline CDR1 and CDR2 sequences are MGHDK and SYGVNS. The CDR3 consists of 15 residues. V shed 1 base and J shed 7 bases, with 13 bases lying between them. CDR3 sequence (DNA): TGTGCCAGCAGTGAATTCACCCAACGGGGTGAAAAACTGTTTTTT. Its protein is CASSEFTQRGEKLFF. Filled out from reference TRBV25-1 and TRBJ1-4, the complete variable domain reads EADIYQTPRYLVIGTGKKITLECSQTMGHDKMYWYQQDPGMELHLIHYSYGVNSTEKGDLSSESTVSRIRTEHFPLTLESARPSHTSQYLCASSEFTQRGEKLFFGSGTQLSVL.

This chain uses TRBV2 with TRBJ2-3, with TRBD2 matching 13 bases. In germline, CDR1 is SNHLY, CDR2 FYNNEI. V dropped 6 bases and J dropped 4; count of bases not matched to a gene: 13. The CDR3 is 18 amino acids. The CDR3, as DNA: TGTGCCAGCAGCCCGGGACTAGCGGGACGTCACGGGGCAGATACGCAGTATTTT. This sequence encodes CASSPGLAGRHGADTQYF.